This TCR beta chain was found in a study of CD8 T cells in ankylosing spondylitis. Study findings and constraints: Disease-linked clones reportedly showed significant enrichment in matched ankylosing spondylitis synovial fluid. Peripheral blood held disease-linked clones only at relatively low frequency, and these were CD8+. Ankylosing spondylitis blood appeared to carry a characteristic TCR beta motif of several highly homologous variants.

In its sample, this clonotype was seen many times. Its antigen is still unknown. Quantitative 5'-RACE with molecular barcodes generated TCR beta libraries. TCRdb passed the 5' RACE reads through MiXCR, listing each CDR3 protein once. The sample lists some 140,000 distinct CDR3 sequences; 7% to 10% were seen once. Trimming removed 3 bases at V and 6 bases at J, with 14 bases between. The CDR3 extends over 15 amino acids. The germline V gene encodes CDR1 MGHRA and CDR2 YSYEKL. The rearrangement joins TRBV4-1 to TRBJ1-4, with D possibly being TRBD1 (5 bases). The sequenced sample was synovial fluid, either unsorted or a sorted T cell fraction (not recorded which). The TCR sequence derives from a male donor with ankylosing spondylitis. As DNA, the CDR3 is TGCGCCAGCAGCCAGATAGACAGAGGATATGAAAAACTGTTTTTT. It translates to CASSQIDRGYEKLFF.